The present entry profiles one T cell receptor beta chain with its context. The antigen remains undetermined. Other DNA sequences in the sample encode the same CDR3. This sample is part of a study of shared clonotypes between healthy human individuals. Points from the study as a whole: Against clonotypes common to all four donors, non-shared ones had lower generation probabilities.

Using 200 ng DNA, tens of thousands of T cell genomes, the sorted-subset replicate PCRs were run. Clones were read by immunoSEQ multiplex PCR, and TCRdb kept only the in-frame ones, dropping some. Of some 2,500,000 clones listed, under 95% were seen once; the top ten hold 0.36%. The ends were cut back, 5 bases at V and 2 bases at J, with 7 bases in the middle. The CDR3 spans 12 residues. Germline V gene sequence: CDR1 MDHEN, CDR2 SYDVKM. This receptor was identified in a man aged 18 to 29 in good health. Some clones in this sample may be carry-over from other donors' samples. The sequencing input was naive CD4+ T cells from PBMCs. Subset meaning: CD45RA+ positively selected. The chain employs TRBV28 and TRBJ2-7; D is uncertain. The CDR3 region is CASSLGTYEQYF. The CDR3 region has the DNA TGTGCCAGCAGTCTGGGGACCTACGAGCAGTACTTC. The whole variable domain, remainder taken from reference TRBV28 and TRBJ2-7, is DVKVTQSSRYLVKRTGEKVFLECVQDMDHENMFWYRQDPGLGLRLIYFSYDVKMKEKGDIPEGYSVSREKKERFSLILESASTNQTSMYLCASSLGTYEQYFGPGTRLTVT.